The 10 T cell receptor beta chains given below trace back to one sample, sequenced in a study of graft-versus-host responses after intestinal transplantation. The method was immunoSEQ multiplex PCR; TCRdb's version includes in-frame clones alone and lacks a portion of them. Of 77,000 or so clones listed, 92% are singletons. Sample: PBMCs, taken 98 days after intestinal transplantation. These receptors were taken from a human patient who received an intestinal transplant, so some T cells may come from the graft donor.

As concerns this clone: This sample includes further DNA sequences coding for the same CDR3. The rearrangement links TRBV6-5 to TRBJ2-1; D remains ambiguous. Trimming shortened V by 6 bases and J by 0 bases, and 9 bases separated the two germline ends. Germline lookup yields CDR1 MNHEY and CDR2 SVGAGI. The CDR3 spans 14 residues. This chain's CDR3 is CASSRVSSYNEQFF. In nucleotides, the CDR3 is TGTGCCAGCAGCCGGGTTAGCTCCTACAATGAGCAGTTCTTC.

The genes are TRBV28 and TRBJ1-3; D ambiguous. The CDR3 covers 13 residues. Between the trimmed V and J ends, which lost 7 bases and 7 bases, there was a span of 14 bases. Germline assignment: CDR1 MDHEN and CDR2 SYDVKM. The CDR3 spells CASTALGGNTIYF. The CDR3 coding sequence is TGTGCCAGCACCGCCCTTGGTGGCAACACCATATATTTT.

This chain uses TRBV5-1 with TRBJ2-5, with 10 bases fitting TRBD2. V lost 4 bases to trimming and J lost 5 bases; unmatched junction nucleotides: 11. Germline V lookup: CDR1 SGHRS, CDR2 YFSETQ. The CDR3 is 16 residues long. Here the CDR3 reads CASSLGAGGPGETQYF. For the CDR3, the DNA is TGCGCCAGCAGCCTGGGAGCGGGAGGGCCGGGGGAGACCCAGTACTTC.

V is TRBV5-1 and J is TRBJ2-3; 9 positions match TRBD2. Germline assignment: CDR1 SGHRS and CDR2 YFSETQ. V was pared by 6 bases and J by 2 bases, with 13 bases of the junction left unmatched. The CDR3 extends over 17 amino acids. The CDR3 here is CASTYGVSGGITDTQYF. In DNA, the CDR3 is TGCGCCAGCACATATGGGGTTAGCGGGGGAATCACAGATACGCAGTATTTT.

CDR3 in amino acids: CASSLGGPGELFF. The CDR3 DNA is TGTGCCAGTAGTTTAGGAGGCCCCGGGGAGCTGTTTTTT. The chain joins TRBV19 to TRBJ2-2, with D tentatively TRBD2 (5 bases). Trimming pared 5 bases from V and 6 bases from J, leaving 10 bases between. Germline loops: CDR1 LNHDA, CDR2 SQIVND (reference sequence). The CDR3 is 13 residues long. Variable domain in full (rest from reference TRBV19 and TRBJ2-2): DGGITQSPKYLFRKEGQNVTLSCEQNLNHDAMYWYRQDPGQGLRLIYYSQIVNDFQKGDIAEGYSVSREKKESFPLTVTSAQKNPTAFYLCASSLGGPGELFFGEGSRLTVL.

This clone was picked up one time. This chain joins TRBV7-9 and TRBJ2-3, with TRBD1 matching 9 bases. Germline V gene lookup returns CDR1 SEHNR and CDR2 FQNEAQ (reference sequence). V trimming: 0 bases; J trimming: 6 bases; junction bases outside the gene matches: 4. The CDR3 consists of 15 residues. DNA of the CDR3: TGTGCCAGCAGCTTAGCCGGGACAGGGAAGGATACGCAGTATTTT. As protein: CASSLAGTGKDTQYF.

This clone was recorded once. The chain links TRBV18 to TRBJ2-3; TRBD1 agrees at 9 bases. Germline V lookup: CDR1 KGHSH, CDR2 LQKENI. CDR3 size: 18 residues. V lost 3 bases to trimming and J lost 1 base; unmatched junction nucleotides: 11. CDR3 region: CASSPSNRGRIGTDTQYF. The CDR3 nucleotides read TGTGCCAGCTCACCCTCGAACAGGGGGCGGATTGGCACAGATACGCAGTATTTT. The whole variable domain, filled in from reference TRBV18 and TRBJ2-3, reads NAGVMQNPRHLVRRRGQEARLRCSPMKGHSHVYWYRQLPEEGLKFMVYLQKENIIDESGMPKERFSAEFPKEGPSILRIQQVVRGDSAAYFCASSPSNRGRIGTDTQYFGPGTRLTVL.

The chain joins TRBV27 to TRBJ1-1; D unresolved. The germline V and J ends were trimmed by 2 bases and 4 bases, with 20 bases remaining between them. The CDR3 is 17 residues long. Germline CDR1 reads MNHEY; CDR2 reads SMNVEV (reference sequence). Here the CDR3 reads CASSLGRLRGLGTEAFF. The CDR3 region has the DNA TGTGCCAGCAGTTTAGGGAGGTTGAGAGGGCTGGGCACTGAAGCTTTCTTT.

V and J are TRBV5-4 and TRBJ2-5, with a tentative D call TRBD1 (6 bases). Between the trimmed V and J ends, which lost 2 bases and 4 bases, there was a span of 12 bases. Germline CDR1 reads SGHNT; CDR2 reads YYREEE (reference sequence). The CDR3 contains 14 residues. CDR3 sequence (DNA): TGTGCCAGCAGCTTACGGACAGAAGGAGAGACCCAGTACTTC. It specifies CASSLRTEGETQYF.

The rearrangement joins TRBV5-4 to TRBJ1-1; weak D call: TRBD1 (5 bases). The CDR3 spans 17 residues. V lost 4 bases and J lost 3, with 22 bases in between. CDR1 SGHNT and CDR2 YYREEE come from the germline V gene (reference sequence). The CDR3 bases are TGTGCCAGCAGCGAAGACCCAGGGTGGGGGTTGGACACTGAAGCTTTCTTT. Protein product: CASSEDPGWGLDTEAFF. The full variable domain, completed using reference TRBV5-4 and TRBJ1-1, is ETGVTQSPTHLIKTRGQQVTLRCSSQSGHNTVSWYQQALGQGPQFIFQYYREEENGRGNFPPRFSGLQFPNYSSELNVNALELDDSALYLCASSEDPGWGLDTEAFFGQGTRLTVV.